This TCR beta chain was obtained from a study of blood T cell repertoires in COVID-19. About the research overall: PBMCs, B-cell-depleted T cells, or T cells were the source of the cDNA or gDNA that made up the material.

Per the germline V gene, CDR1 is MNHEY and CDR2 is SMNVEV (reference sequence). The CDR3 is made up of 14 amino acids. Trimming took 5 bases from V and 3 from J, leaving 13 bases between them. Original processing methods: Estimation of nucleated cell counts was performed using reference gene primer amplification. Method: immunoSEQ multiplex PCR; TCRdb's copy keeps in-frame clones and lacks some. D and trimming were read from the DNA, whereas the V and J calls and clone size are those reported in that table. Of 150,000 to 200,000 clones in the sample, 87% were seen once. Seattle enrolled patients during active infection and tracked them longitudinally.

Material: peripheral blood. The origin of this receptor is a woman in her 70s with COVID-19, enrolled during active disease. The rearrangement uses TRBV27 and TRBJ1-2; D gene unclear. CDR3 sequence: CASSKDLGDYGYTF. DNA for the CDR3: TGTGCCAGCAGTAAAGATTTGGGAGACTATGGCTACACCTTC.